This entry is about one T cell receptor (beta chain). The time point here: persistent/refractory GD, antithyroid drugs over 5 years with positive TRAb. Following extraction of RNA from PBMCs, that RNA was used to make the TCR library. These data originate in a study of regulatory T cells in long-lasting Graves disease. Trimming removed 2 bases from V and 4 bases from J; junction bases left unmatched: 2. The CDR3 consists of 14 residues. The germline V gene encodes CDR1 MNHGY and CDR2 SVAAGI. CDR3-region Arm-PCR and iRepertoire HTBI primers produced the TCR beta libraries. TCRdb re-called the multiplex PCR reads with MiXCR, one entry per CDR3 protein. This sample has more than 350,000 distinct CDR3 sequences, with over 20% found just once.

The source material was peripheral blood mononuclear cells (PBMCs), sampled when the disease was refractory, from a patient treated with antithyroid drugs. The chain combines TRBV6-9 with TRBJ2-1; 7 bases are a match to TRBD1. The TCR was taken from a female donor with Graves disease. The CDR3 region is CASSYGQDYNEQFF. CDR3 bases: TGTGCCAGCAGTTATGGACAGGATTACAATGAGCAGTTCTTC.